The 20 T cell receptor beta chains below all came from one sample that was sequenced in a study of PD-1 blockade in classical Hodgkin lymphoma. Profiled with immunoSEQ multiplex PCR; TCRdb holds only in-frame clones, not every one. The sample lists about 8,000 clones; 70% to 80% were seen once. The time point was: cycle 4 day 1 (C4D1), after six to seven weeks of nivolumab. All trial patients relapsed after autologous stem cell transplantation. Sequences were derived from peripheral blood mononuclear cells (PBMCs), sampled before the fourth cycle of nivolumab. Receptor source: a human donor with classical Hodgkin lymphoma.

This chain joins TRBV29-1 and TRBJ2-2; possibly TRBD1 for D (6 bases). Trimming took 3 bases from V and 1 from J, leaving 12 bases between them. This CDR3 comprises 15 residues. CDR1 is SQVTM and CDR2 is ANQGSEA in the germline V gene. This CDR3 is CSVELGRGNTGELFF. Here the CDR3 DNA reads TGCAGCGTTGAGCTGGGCAGGGGGAACACCGGGGAGCTGTTTTTT.

This clone was detected once. V gene TRBV2 combines with J gene TRBJ1-5; perhaps TRBD1 as D (6 bases). The CDR3 contains 18 residues. Trimming left V 5 bases short and J 0 bases short, with 20 bases between. Germline lookup yields CDR1 SNHLY and CDR2 FYNNEI. The chain's CDR3 is CASSHDRWNSYSNQPQHF. For the CDR3, the DNA is TGTGCCAGCAGTCACGACAGGTGGAATTCTTATAGCAATCAGCCCCAGCATTTT.

This clone was counted between two and nine times. The chain links TRBV2 to TRBJ2-7; no clear D. The ends were cut back, 4 bases at V and 3 bases at J, with 22 bases in the middle. This CDR3 is built from 17 residues. Germline loops: CDR1 SNHLY, CDR2 FYNNEI. CDR3 sequence reads: CASSVDPERILDYEQYF. CDR3 in DNA: TGTGCCAGCAGTGTAGATCCTGAACGGATCCTCGACTACGAGCAGTACTTC. Full variable domain (remainder filled in from reference TRBV2 and TRBJ2-7): EPEVTQTPSHQVTQMGQEVILRCVPISNHLYFYWYRQILGQKVEFLVSFYNNEISEKSEIFDDQFSVERPDGSNFTLKIRSTKLEDSAMYFCASSVDPERILDYEQYFGPGTRLTVT.

The J gene is TRBJ2-3, the V gene TRBV4-1, with D possibly matching TRBD1 (7 bases). V was trimmed by 0 bases and J by 5 bases, leaving 15 bases between them. There are 16 residues in the CDR3. The germline gives CDR1 MGHRA, CDR2 YSYEKL. The CDR3 coding sequence is TGCGCCAGCAGCCAAGATCCAGGGGGGCTGGGAGATACGCAGTATTTT. Translation: CASSQDPGGLGDTQYF.

The V gene is TRBV28, the J gene TRBJ2-1, with D tentatively TRBD1 (5 bases). The V gene's germline CDR1 is MDHEN and CDR2 SYDVKM. There are 16 residues in the CDR3. The V gene lost 3 bases and the J gene lost 3 bases, with 15 bases spanning the gap. CDR3 loop: CASSFLGVKGYNEQFF. CDR3 DNA: TGTGCCAGCAGTTTCTTAGGGGTCAAAGGCTACAATGAGCAGTTCTTC.

This chain links TRBV6-6 with TRBJ2-7; D perhaps matches TRBD1 (8 bases). The CDR3 is 14 residues long. Germline loops: CDR1 MNHNY, CDR2 SVGAGI (reference sequence). V shed 6 bases and J shed 4 bases, with 16 bases lying between them. CDR3 DNA sequence: TGTGCCAGCAGAATAACAGGGGGGGGATACGAGCAGTACTTC. Residues: CASRITGGGYEQYF.

The chain combines TRBV5-1 with TRBJ2-1; TRBD1 aligns across 8 bases. This CDR3 is 18 amino acids long. Germline V gives CDR1 SGHRS, CDR2 YFSETQ. Unmatched junction bases numbered 11, after V lost 0 bases and J lost 3 bases. The CDR3 DNA reads as TGCGCCAGCAGCTTGGGGATCAGGGGGCGAAGGGGCTACAATGAGCAGTTCTTC. Protein product: CASSLGIRGRRGYNEQFF.

V is TRBV4-3 and J is TRBJ2-2, with TRBD1 matching 9 bases. Per the germline V gene, CDR1 is LGHNA and CDR2 is YSLEER. J lost 4 bases, V lost 0 bases, and 6 bases had no gene match. CDR3 length: 17 amino acids. For the CDR3, the DNA is TGCGCCAGCAGCCAAGATGGTGGACAGGGGATCACCGGGGAGCTGTTTTTT. As protein: CASSQDGGQGITGELFF.

The rearrangement joins TRBV11-2 to TRBJ2-1; weak D call: TRBD2 (6 bases). Germline CDR1 and CDR2: SGHAT and FQNNGV. Between the trimmed V and J ends, which lost 3 bases and 1 base, there was a span of 16 bases. This CDR3 spans 17 amino acids. The CDR3 loop reads CASSFRRAESSYNEQFF. CDR3 sequence (DNA): TGTGCCAGCAGCTTCCGGAGGGCCGAGAGTTCCTACAATGAGCAGTTCTTC.

The J gene is TRBJ1-1, the V gene TRBV15, with D unclear. The CDR3 has 12 residues. The V gene lost 6 bases and the J gene lost 6 bases, with 11 bases spanning the gap. Germline V gene lookup returns CDR1 LNHNV and CDR2 YYDKDF (reference sequence). In DNA form, the CDR3 reads TGTGCCACCAGGACGGGCCCCGCTGAAGCTTTCTTT. It specifies CATRTGPAEAFF.

This chain connects TRBV4-1 to TRBJ2-2, with 13 bases identical to TRBD2. CDR1 is MGHRA, CDR2 YSYEKL, per germline. This CDR3 region has 18 residues. V lost 2 bases and J lost 5; bases outside the gene matches: 8. DNA for the CDR3: TGCGCCAGCAGCCAACCTGGACTAGCGGGAGTGTATACCGGGGAGCTGTTTTTT. This encodes CASSQPGLAGVYTGELFF.

The V gene is TRBV27, the J gene TRBJ1-2; 8 positions match TRBD1. Germline CDR1 and CDR2: MNHEY and SMNVEV (reference sequence). The CDR3 covers 12 residues. Unmatched junction bases numbered 10, after V lost 6 bases and J lost 13 bases. CDR3 sequence (DNA): TGTGCCAGCAGGGCCAGACAGGGGTTTATCACCTTC. Its protein product is CASRARQGFITF.

The V gene is TRBV5-4, the J gene TRBJ2-1; 9 bases line up with TRBD1. V shed 4 bases and J 8 bases; nucleotides not matched to a gene: 10. CDR1 SGHNT and CDR2 YYREEE come from the germline V gene (reference sequence). The CDR3 consists of 15 residues. CDR3 coding DNA: TGTGCCAGCAGCATACAGGGGGCAAAAATTGATGAGCAGTTCTTC. It specifies CASSIQGAKIDEQFF.

V usage is TRBV4-1 and J usage is TRBJ1-4; no definite D call. Germline V gene lookup returns CDR1 MGHRA and CDR2 YSYEKL. This CDR3 contains 15 residues. Between the trimmed V and J ends, which lost 1 base and 14 bases, there was a span of 20 bases. CDR3 DNA: TGCGCCAGCAGCCAAGGACCCGCCAATGGAATGTGGCTGTTTTTT. The encoded protein is CASSQGPANGMWLFF.

This clone was detected only once. The rearrangement uses TRBV6-5 and TRBJ2-2, with 9 positions matching TRBD2. The CDR3 contains 15 residues. From germline, CDR1 is MNHEY and CDR2 SVGAGI. J gave up 4 bases and V 6 bases, and 6 bases lay outside the gene matches. The CDR3 protein is CASRWREGATGELFF. The CDR3 DNA sequence: TGTGCCAGCAGGTGGCGGGAGGGAGCCACCGGGGAGCTGTTTTTT.

The chain links TRBV2 to TRBJ2-5; possible D gene TRBD2, 6 bases. CDR3 length: 15 amino acids. Between the trimmed V and J ends, which lost 6 bases and 0 bases, there was a span of 14 bases. Germline loops: CDR1 SNHLY, CDR2 FYNNEI. As DNA, the CDR3 is TGTGCCAGCAGAGACTCGGGGACTCACCAAGAGACCCAGTACTTC. Protein: CASRDSGTHQETQYF.

The rearrangement joins TRBV28 to TRBJ1-1; 11 bases are shared with TRBD1. CDR1 and CDR2 (germline): MDHEN, SYDVKM. This CDR3 comprises 16 residues. Losses at the gene ends were 5 bases for V and 3 bases for J; bases not matched to a gene: 8. The CDR3 loop is CASSDRDRGSDTEAFF. In DNA form, the CDR3 reads TGTGCCAGCAGTGACCGGGACAGGGGGTCGGACACTGAAGCTTTCTTT.

This clone came up a few times. The chain combines TRBV11-3 with TRBJ2-6; 9 nucleotides line up with TRBD1. Germline assignment: CDR1 SGHNT and CDR2 YENEEA. J was trimmed by 1 base and V by 5 bases; bases with no gene match: 9. The CDR3 runs to 18 residues. The chain's CDR3 is CASSPSGTGYSGANVLTF. CDR3 sequence (DNA): TGTGCCAGCAGCCCCTCCGGGACAGGGTATTCTGGGGCCAACGTCCTGACTTTC.

The genes are TRBV5-1 and TRBJ1-2, with 7 nucleotides matching TRBD1. CDR3 length equals 15 residues. After removal of 4 bases from V and 8 bases from J, the junction contained 14 bases not matched to a gene. Germline V gene data show CDR1 as SGHRS and CDR2 as YFSETQ. CDR3 DNA: TGCGCCAGCAGCCTGACCTCCACAGGGGATAAAGGCTACACCTTC. This sequence encodes CASSLTSTGDKGYTF.

The V gene is TRBV4-3, the J gene TRBJ1-6; 7 bases line up with TRBD1. The CDR3 is 16 amino acids. Per the germline V gene, CDR1 is LGHNA and CDR2 is YSLEER. The ends lost 3 bases at V and 5 bases at J; junction bases unmatched: 7. CDR3 amino acids: CASSQAWGTDNSPLHF. The CDR3 bases are TGCGCCAGCAGCCAGGCGTGGGGGACAGATAATTCACCCCTCCACTTT.